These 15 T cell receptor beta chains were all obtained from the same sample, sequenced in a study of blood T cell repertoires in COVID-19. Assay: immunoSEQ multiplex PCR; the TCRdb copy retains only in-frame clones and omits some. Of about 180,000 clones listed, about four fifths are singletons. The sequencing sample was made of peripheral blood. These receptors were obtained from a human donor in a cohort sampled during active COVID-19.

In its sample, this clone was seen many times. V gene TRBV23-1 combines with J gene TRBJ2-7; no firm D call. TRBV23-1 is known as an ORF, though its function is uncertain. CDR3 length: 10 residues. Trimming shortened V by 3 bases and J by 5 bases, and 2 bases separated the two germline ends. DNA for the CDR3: TGCGCCAGCAGTCATAACGAGCAGTACTTC. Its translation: CASSHNEQYF.

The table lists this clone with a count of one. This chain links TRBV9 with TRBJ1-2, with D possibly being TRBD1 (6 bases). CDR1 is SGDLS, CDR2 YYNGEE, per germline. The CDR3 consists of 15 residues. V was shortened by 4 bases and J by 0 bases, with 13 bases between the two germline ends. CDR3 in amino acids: CASSLRDTTNYGYTF. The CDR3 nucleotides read TGTGCCAGCAGCCTCCGGGACACCACTAACTATGGCTACACCTTC.

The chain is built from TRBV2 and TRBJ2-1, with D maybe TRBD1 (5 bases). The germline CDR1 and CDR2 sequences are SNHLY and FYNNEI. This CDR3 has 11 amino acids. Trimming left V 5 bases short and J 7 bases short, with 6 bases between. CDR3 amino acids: CASSTGNEQFF. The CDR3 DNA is TGTGCCAGCAGTACAGGAAATGAGCAGTTCTTC.

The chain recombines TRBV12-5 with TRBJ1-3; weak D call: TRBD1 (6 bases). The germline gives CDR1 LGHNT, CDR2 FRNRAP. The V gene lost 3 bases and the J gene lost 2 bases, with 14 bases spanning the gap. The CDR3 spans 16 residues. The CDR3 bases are TGTGCTAGTGGTTTTGACGACAGGATCACTGGAAACACCATATATTTT. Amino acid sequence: CASGFDDRITGNTIYF.

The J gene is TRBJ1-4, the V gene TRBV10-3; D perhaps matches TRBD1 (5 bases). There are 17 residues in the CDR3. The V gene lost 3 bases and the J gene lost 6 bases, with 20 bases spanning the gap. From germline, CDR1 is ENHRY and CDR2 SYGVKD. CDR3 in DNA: TGTGCCATCAGTGACCCCGGCAGGAGGGGAGAGGATGAAAAACTGTTTTTT. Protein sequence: CAISDPGRRGEDEKLFF.

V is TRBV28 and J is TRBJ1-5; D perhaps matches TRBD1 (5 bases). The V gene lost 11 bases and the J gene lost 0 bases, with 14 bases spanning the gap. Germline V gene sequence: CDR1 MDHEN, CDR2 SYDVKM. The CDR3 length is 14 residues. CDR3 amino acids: CASTASYSNQPQHF. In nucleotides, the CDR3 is TGTGCCTCGACAGCCAGTTATAGCAATCAGCCCCAGCATTTT.

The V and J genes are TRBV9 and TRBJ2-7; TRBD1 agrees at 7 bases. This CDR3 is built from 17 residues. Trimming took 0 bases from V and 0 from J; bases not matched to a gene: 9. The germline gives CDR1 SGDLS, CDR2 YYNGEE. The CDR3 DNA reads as TGTGCCAGCAGCGTAGCTGCCGACAGGGACGCCTCCTACGAGCAGTACTTC. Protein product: CASSVAADRDASYEQYF. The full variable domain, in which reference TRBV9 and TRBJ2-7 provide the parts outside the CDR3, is DSGVTQTPKHLITATGQRVTLRCSPRSGDLSVYWYQQSLDQGLQFLIQYYNGEERAKGNILERFSAQQFPDLHSELNLSSLELGDSALYFCASSVAADRDASYEQYFGPGTRLTVT.

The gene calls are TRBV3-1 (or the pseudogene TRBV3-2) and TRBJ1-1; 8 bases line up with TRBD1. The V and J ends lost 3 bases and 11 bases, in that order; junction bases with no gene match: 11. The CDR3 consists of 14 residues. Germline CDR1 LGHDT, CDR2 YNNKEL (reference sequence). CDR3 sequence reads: CASSHGQGALWAFF. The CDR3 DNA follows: TGTGCCAGCAGCCACGGACAGGGAGCGTTGTGGGCTTTCTTT.

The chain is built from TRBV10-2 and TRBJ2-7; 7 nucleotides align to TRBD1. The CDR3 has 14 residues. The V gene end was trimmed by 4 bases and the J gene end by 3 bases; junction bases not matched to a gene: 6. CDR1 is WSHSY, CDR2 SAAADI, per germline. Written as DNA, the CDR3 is TGCGCCAGCAGTGCTAGACAGGGAATCTACGAGCAGTACTTC. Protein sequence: CASSARQGIYEQYF.

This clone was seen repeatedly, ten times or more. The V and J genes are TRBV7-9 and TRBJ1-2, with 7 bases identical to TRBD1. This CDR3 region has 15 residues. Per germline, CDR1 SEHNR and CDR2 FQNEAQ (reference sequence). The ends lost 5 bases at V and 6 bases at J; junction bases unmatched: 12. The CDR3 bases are TGTGCCAGCAGCCCACAACCTACAGGGGAGCATGGCTACACCTTC. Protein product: CASSPQPTGEHGYTF.

The CDR3 loop is CASSLGQPNTEAFF. The CDR3 nucleotides are TGTGCCAGCAGTTTAGGACAGCCGAACACTGAAGCTTTCTTT. The rearrangement joins TRBV6-5 to TRBJ1-1, with D perhaps matching TRBD1 (6 bases). CDR3 length equals 14 residues. V lost 4 bases and J 1 base, leaving 10 bases between the germline ends. CDR1 and CDR2 from the germline V gene are MNHEY and SVGAGI.

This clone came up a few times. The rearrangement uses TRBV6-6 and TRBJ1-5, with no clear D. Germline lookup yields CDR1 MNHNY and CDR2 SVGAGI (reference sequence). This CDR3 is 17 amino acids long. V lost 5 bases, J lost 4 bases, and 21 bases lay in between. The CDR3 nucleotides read TGTGCCAGCAGTCGACAACCCACCCAGATCAGGAATCAGCCCCAGCATTTT. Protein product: CASSRQPTQIRNQPQHF.

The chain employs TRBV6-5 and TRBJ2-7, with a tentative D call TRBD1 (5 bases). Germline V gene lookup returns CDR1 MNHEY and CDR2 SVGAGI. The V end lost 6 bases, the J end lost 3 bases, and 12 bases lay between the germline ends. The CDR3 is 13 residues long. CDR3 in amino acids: CASSLTQVYEQYF. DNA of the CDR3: TGTGCCAGCAGCCTAACACAGGTCTACGAGCAGTACTTC.

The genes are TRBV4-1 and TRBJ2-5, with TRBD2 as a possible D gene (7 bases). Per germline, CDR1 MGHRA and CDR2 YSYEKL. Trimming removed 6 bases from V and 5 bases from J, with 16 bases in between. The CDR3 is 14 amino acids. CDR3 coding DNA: TGCGCCAGCAGTAGGCGGGGGCCTCAGGAGACCCAGTACTTC. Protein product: CASSRRGPQETQYF.

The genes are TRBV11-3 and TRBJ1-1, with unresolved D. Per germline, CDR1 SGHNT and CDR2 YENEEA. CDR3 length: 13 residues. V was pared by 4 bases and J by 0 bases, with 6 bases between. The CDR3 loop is CASSWGVNTEAFF. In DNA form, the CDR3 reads TGTGCCAGCAGCTGGGGAGTGAACACTGAAGCTTTCTTT.